The entry below describes one T cell receptor (beta chain). This specimen comes from a study of cytomegalovirus exposure and HLA in healthy donors. Study summary: Approximately 190 million T cells yielded approximately 100 million unique TCR beta sequences, as an earlier analysis found.

V shed 0 bases, J shed 10 bases, and the junction held 14 bases outside the gene matches. CDR3 length: 15 residues. Germline V CDR1 and CDR2: GTSNPN, SVGIG (reference sequence). It was with 60 Vbeta and 13 Jbeta primers that the PCR ran. Assay: immunoSEQ multiplex PCR; the TCRdb copy retains only in-frame clones and omits some. The specimen's table records fewer than 100,000 clones. The rearrangement uses TRBV30 and TRBJ1-2, with TRBD1 matching 7 bases. This sequence was found in a woman aged 60 to 75 in good health and CMV-seronegative. Sequenced input: PBMCs. In DNA, the CDR3 is TGTGCCTGGAGTGTACCAGGGACAGAAAGTCTAGCCTACACCTTC. Translating gives CAWSVPGTESLAYTF.